This T cell receptor beta chain originates from a study of blood T cell repertoires in COVID-19. Turning to the study itself: The United States, Italy and Spain provided the acute and convalescent COVID-19 samples. In each case, the material was cDNA or gDNA derived from T cells, B-cell-depleted T cells, or PBMCs.

This CDR3 is built from 15 residues. Germline V gives CDR1 SGHNT, CDR2 YYREEE (reference sequence). V was pared by 3 bases and J by 4 bases, with 3 bases of the junction left unmatched. Authors' analysis steps: Reference gene primer amplification gave estimated nucleated cell counts. Sequenced by immunoSEQ multiplex PCR; TCRdb stores in-frame clones only, minus some. From that table come the V and J calls and clone size; the DNA was used to work out D and trimming. The sample lists 150,000 to 200,000 clones, 90% occurring once. The sequencing sample was made of peripheral blood. The chain combines TRBV5-4 with TRBJ1-3, with 11 nucleotides matching TRBD1. This TCR came from a middle-aged man with acute or convalescent COVID-19. The CDR3 DNA reads as TGTGCCAGCAGCTACCGGACAGGGGGCGGAAACACCATATATTTT. Its protein is CASSYRTGGGNTIYF. The whole variable domain, remainder taken from reference TRBV5-4 and TRBJ1-3, is ETGVTQSPTHLIKTRGQQVTLRCSSQSGHNTVSWYQQALGQGPQFIFQYYREEENGRGNFPPRFSGLQFPNYSSELNVNALELDDSALYLCASSYRTGGGNTIYFGEGSWLTVV.